In this sample, the clone carrying this TCR beta chain turned up once. This CDR3 is also generated by other DNA sequences in the sample. Every isolated RNA sample was fully reverse transcribed, so sequencing captured expressed TCRB transcripts. The data were produced by immunoSEQ multiplex PCR, yet TCRdb's version contains in-frame clones alone and is incomplete. The sample holds hundreds of thousands of clones, 15% to 18% seen once. The data were taken from a study of beta chain features in type 1 diabetes. The CDR3 runs 15 residues. Germline V gene sequence: CDR1 SGDLS, CDR2 YYNGEE. The V end was cut by 0 bases, the J end by 1 base, with 10 bases between.

The TCR originated in a young man in good health. The chain uses TRBV9 and TRBJ1-1; a weak D match, TRBD1 (5 bases). Sequences were obtained from naive CD4+ T cells from blood. CDR3 protein: CASSVEGWGNTEAFF. CDR3 DNA sequence: TGTGCCAGCAGCGTAGAGGGGTGGGGGAACACTGAAGCTTTCTTT.